This T cell receptor beta chain was identified in a study of OX40 agonist ivuxolimab in advanced cancers. The overall study: Patients undergoing dose escalation presented with hepatocellular carcinoma, melanoma, renal cell or head and neck cancer. Antecedent anti-PD-1, anti-PD-L1 or anti-CTLA-4 therapy was permissible, with roughly 36% having received some. Partial response was recorded in three patients: one hepatocellular carcinoma and two cutaneous melanoma cases.

The method was immunoSEQ multiplex PCR; TCRdb's version includes in-frame clones alone and lacks a portion of them. Here the sample spans some 77,000 clones, more than 70% being singletons. Points on this clone: Its target is unknown.

Points from the study as a whole: Certain nonresponding patients likewise had low normalized T-cell clonal expansion.

Germline lookup yields CDR1 SEHNR and CDR2 FQNEAQ (reference sequence). The CDR3 runs 16 residues. The ends were cut back, 5 bases at V and 2 bases at J, with 16 bases in the middle. Sequencing was performed on CD4+ or CD8+ T cells sorted from blood, taken in a trial of the OX40 agonist ivuxolimab. V gene TRBV7-9 combines with J gene TRBJ1-5; D is perhaps TRBD1 (5 bases). The sequence was obtained from an adult with an advanced solid tumor such as melanoma, head and neck, liver or kidney cancer. CDR3 amino acids: CASSPGPWDGNQPQHF. Here the CDR3 DNA reads TGTGCCAGCAGCCCGGGACCTTGGGATGGCAATCAGCCCCAGCATTTT.